This T cell receptor (beta chain) was recovered during a study of T cell repertoires in cytomegalovirus infection. General study points: CMV-specific TCR beta clonotypes restricted by HLA-C dominated the ex vivo response.

TCRdb passed the reads through MiXCR, listing each CDR3 protein once. This sample has some 400,000 distinct CDR3 sequences, with approximately 30% found just once. For this clonotype: What it binds is not known.

The length of the CDR3 is 17 residues. From germline, CDR1 is SGHVS and CDR2 FNYEAQ. V dropped 2 bases and J dropped 0 bases, with 16 bases sitting between them. The rearrangement links TRBV7-6 to TRBJ2-5; no firm D call. Sequenced: PBMCs. The sequence came from a human donor in good health (CMV status not recorded). Some clones in this sample may be carry-over from other donors' samples. The CDR3 nucleotides read TGTGCCAGCAGCTTACCTCGAGAGCTCCCGTACCAAGAGACCCAGTACTTC. Its protein is CASSLPRELPYQETQYF.